What follows is one T cell receptor (beta chain) and its context. This clone showed up just a few times. No cognate antigen has been identified for it. It has no much larger one-base neighbor in the sample; base qualities were not kept. In total, 630 or so healthy bone marrow donors made up the cohort. Cohort members were all nominally healthy when sampled, although unrecorded immune exposures were likely present. The donor was CMV seropositive and belonged to the group of about 290 seropositive cohort members. A peripheral blood sample was collected from each donor, and TCR beta sequencing was performed on peripheral blood mononuclear cells. Genomic DNA extraction from the blood cell samples was performed with the Qiagen DNeasy Blood Extraction Kit. This sample was taken from a study of cytomegalovirus exposure and HLA in healthy donors (dated by TCRdb to about 2017). Regarding the complete study: An earlier analysis of 587 of the donors reported roughly 300 Gb of sequence data and around 100 million unique TCR beta sequences obtained from 180 million or so T cells. About 310 gigabases of sequencing data and tens of millions of unique TCR sequences were included in an early release covering about 700 HLA-typed donors. Of the 300 to 500 genotyped donors, 65% to 90% were placed in the genetic ancestry cluster associated with self-reported Caucasian donors. The study was designed to test whether signatures of past pathogen exposure could be identified by cataloging public T cell receptors. The study used immunosequencing to profile the T cell repertoires of hundreds of subjects and linked those repertoires to cytomegalovirus serostatus. Besides the first cohort of approximately 710 subjects, a separate validation cohort made up of roughly 120 different subjects was used. To predict cytomegalovirus infection status, the study brought together high-throughput TCR immunosequencing, statistical association of individual TCRs with disease status, and machine learning. To study patterns of TCR occurrence, a later analysis re-analyzed previously published TCR beta repertoires from under 750 donors and added high-resolution HLA genotyping. Rather than using new phenotypic data, the later analysis identified candidate immune exposures from TCR beta sequences and from how often those sequences occurred across donors. An earlier analysis of approximately 500 of the donors applied high-throughput TCR beta sequencing to assess whether each TCR beta V gene segment acted as functional or pseudogenic. Alongside the repertoire data, information on donor age, sex, ethnicity and CMV serostatus was compiled. A later genetic analysis took genome-wide SNP genotypes for about 55% of the 666 donors and used that subset as a discovery cohort. All discovery cohort repertoires had been generated on a single sequencing platform. Both class I and class II loci were covered by HLA typing, at four-digit resolution. The number of typed donors differed by locus: about 620-640 for A, B, C, DRB1 and DQB1; about 520 for DQA1; 606 for DPA1; and roughly 490 for DPB1. Because of strong linkage in the cohort, 5 or 6 DR-DQ haplotypes were treated as single units for association and clustering. Among some 410 genotyped donors of the cohort, an average of roughly 230,000 unique TCR beta nucleotide sequences was sequenced per donor, of which about 19% were non-productive.

The library was produced with the immunoSEQ multiplex PCR assay. For the multiplex PCR, a mixture combining 60 forward primers for TCR Vbeta segments and 13 reverse primers for TCR Jbeta segments was used. Amplification of the CDR3 region of rearranged TCR beta genes was performed with a multiplex PCR assay on genomic DNA. The amplified TCR beta libraries were sequenced on the Illumina HiSeq System as 87-base-pair reads. The authors' analysis ran thus. In a later analysis, some 80 million unique TCR beta chains were counted across the 500 to 850 repertoires, and around 10 million of these chains were shared by at least two donors. Raw reads were error-corrected and collapsed into unique sequences by a nearest-neighbor algorithm in which closely related sequences were merged to remove PCR and sequencing errors. Alignment of CDR3 sequences to IMGT reference sequences was used to assign V, D and J gene segments. Each retained sequence needed at least a six-nucleotide match to both a V gene segment and a J gene segment. A rearrangement was called productive if the CDR3 had no stop codons and remained in frame with V and J, and every other rearrangement was called non-productive. CDR3 was defined according to IMGT convention as the region running from the second conserved V-encoded cysteine to the conserved J-encoded phenylalanine. The earlier analysis of approximately 500 of the donors excluded sequences that lacked an unambiguous match to a single V gene segment. An earlier analysis of 550 to 650 of the donors classified V segments as functional when productive rearrangements were above 56.7% and as segregating when the standard deviation between donors was above 5%. A statistical classification framework was built to diagnose cytomegalovirus status from the catalog of TCR beta chain sequences. In a later analysis, V and J genes were assigned by comparing TCR nucleotide sequences against IMGT/GENE-DB human TR gene sequences. Using the TCRdist pipeline, a later analysis assigned CDR3 sequences along with most-parsimonious VDJ recombination scenarios. In a later analysis, every TCR beta chain was defined by the combination of its CDR3 amino acid sequence and its V-gene family, and reads without a unique V-gene family were dropped. As a way to deal with suspected cross-contamination and a sequencing artifact, a later analysis dropped 450 to 700 nucleotide sequences that were highly shared and had low generation probability. In a later analysis, a clonal expansion index was calculated for each public chain from normalized within-repertoire ranks of inferred template counts. In a later analysis, generation probabilities were computed using a VDJ recombination model fitted to out-of-frame rearrangements, and the results were checked against IGoR. Hypergeometric tests were used in a later analysis to score TCR-TCR, TCR-HLA and TCR-CMV co-occurrence, with a repertoire-size bias correction applied to the TCR pairs. To estimate false discovery rates, a later analysis permuted the HLA or CMV assignments 20 times. In a later analysis, co-occurring TCRs were grouped with DBSCAN, and TCRdist sequence similarity was added when clustering was performed within HLA-allele-positive subsets. Repertoires with fewer than 30,000 or more than 120,000 public chains, plus five repertoires with anomalous nucleotide sharing, were excluded from co-occurrence clustering. TCRdb limited this immuneACCESS table to in-frame rearrangements with V and J called. A share of clones is missing; checked studies link under half to unresolved V genes, and the rest is unexplained. V and J calls and clone size come straight from that table; D and trimming were deduced from the DNA. This sample lists 100,000 or so clones; 77% were detected once. Together, the top ten hold 10% to 11% of the sample.

The study at large found these results: When HLA alleles, especially DR and DQ, strongly co-occurred, TCR associations were difficult to assign to individual alleles. Most CMV-associated TCR beta chains appeared to be HLA-restricted in a later analysis, and the HLA associations seemed to be driven largely by CMV exposure. A later analysis found that HLA-associated TCR beta chains were more clonally expanded and had lower generation probabilities than equally common non-associated chains. The presence/absence analyses assumed that sequencing depth was roughly uniform across donors, and that assumption may not be true. CMV serostatus was the only immune exposure information available for the cohort. The study gave a list of about 160 TCR beta chains associated with cytomegalovirus. Some IMGT-functional V segments, including TRBV6-2 and TRBV6-3, could not be distinguished by the 87-base-pair reads and were therefore excluded. In a later analysis, several top co-occurrence clusters were reported to appear linked to parvovirus B19, influenza, CMV and Epstein-Barr virus. Only TCR beta chains were sequenced in this cohort, and the absence of alpha or paired-chain data limited detectable features. A further reported finding was that TCR beta sequences accurately predicted the HLA-A and HLA-B alleles for most subjects in the first cohort. According to the authors, the approach could potentially be generalized to other disease states and immunological phenotypes. Broadly in line with IMGT annotations, most TCR beta V segments showed up in productive rearrangements about 87% or about 30% of the time in an earlier analysis of a few hundred of the donors. According to a later analysis, TCR association rates differed among HLA loci, with DRB1 alleles showing the most associated TCRs and HLA-C alleles showing the fewest. V-gene and J-gene trimming of TCR beta chains was associated with a missense DCLRE1C variant in a later genetic analysis, and the association was replicated in an independent cohort. Because HLA typing was unavailable for some donors at each locus, only the typed subset was used in association tests. The classifier was reported to diagnose cytomegalovirus status with high specificity and sensitivity in both the original and validation cohorts. A cluster of highly shared sequence variants was judged likely to represent a technical artifact of the sequencing pipeline. Specific HLA alleles were associated with 16,951 TCR beta sequences at a false discovery rate of 0.05 in a later analysis. In a later genetic analysis, fewer N-insertions in productive TCRs were reported among donors in an Asian-associated ancestry cluster than the roughly 700-donor mean. Correlated functional status among segregating V segments might be attributable to linkage disequilibrium, but an unknown experimental factor could not be ruled out. A few of the identified cytomegalovirus-associated TCR beta chains were confirmed in vitro to be specific for cytomegalovirus antigens. Across donors, most TCR sequences were observed very rarely, whereas some public TCRs were present in many individuals. The earlier analysis of about 600 of the donors excluded seventeen rarely observed V segments, including chromosome 9 orphons, because counts were too low.

From its cysteine to its phenylalanine, the CDR3 spans 16 amino acids. CDR3 DNA is the only sequence kept; it has 48 bases, read in frame from the first base. Trimming removed 6 bases from V and 3 bases from J; the gene matches leave 8 bases unexplained. From the germline V gene, CDR1 is MDHEN and CDR2 is SYDVKM. Recombination linked TRBV28 to TRBJ1-5, and TRBD1 aligns with 10 junction nucleotides. The TCR comes from a man aged 35 to 55 in good health and CMV-seropositive. The specimen was PBMCs. The bases are TGTGCCAGCAGGACGACAGGGGGCTTTGACAATCAGCCCCAGCATTTT. Translated, it reads CASRTTGGFDNQPQHF.